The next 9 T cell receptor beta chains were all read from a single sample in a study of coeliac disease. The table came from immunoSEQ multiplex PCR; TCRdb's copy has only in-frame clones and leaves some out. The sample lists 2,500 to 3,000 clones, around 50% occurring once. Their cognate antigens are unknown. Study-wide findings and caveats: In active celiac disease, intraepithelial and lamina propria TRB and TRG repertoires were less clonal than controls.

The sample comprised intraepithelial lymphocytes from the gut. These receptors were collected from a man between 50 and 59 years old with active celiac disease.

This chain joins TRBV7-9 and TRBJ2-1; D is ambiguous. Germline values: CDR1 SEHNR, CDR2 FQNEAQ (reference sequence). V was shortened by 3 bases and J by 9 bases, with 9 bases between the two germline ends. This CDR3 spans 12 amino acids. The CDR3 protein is CASSFPGLEQFF. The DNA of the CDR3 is TGTGCCAGCAGCTTTCCCGGTCTTGAGCAGTTCTTC.

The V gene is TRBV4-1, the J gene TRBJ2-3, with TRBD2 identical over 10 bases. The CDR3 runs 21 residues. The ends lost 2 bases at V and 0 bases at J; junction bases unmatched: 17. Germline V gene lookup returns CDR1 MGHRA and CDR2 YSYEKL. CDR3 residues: CASSQLIPGLARGKSTDTQYF. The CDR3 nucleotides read TGCGCCAGCAGCCAACTTATCCCGGGACTAGCGAGGGGCAAGAGCACAGATACGCAGTATTTT.

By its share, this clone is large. In nucleotides, the CDR3 is TGTGCCAGCAGTTACCGGGACAGGGTTTTCTACGAGCAGTACTTC. Protein: CASSYRDRVFYEQYF. This chain uses TRBV6-5 with TRBJ2-7, with 9 bases identical to TRBD1. The CDR3 is made up of 15 amino acids. Trimming removed 2 bases from V and 3 bases from J; junction bases left unmatched: 5. CDR1 MNHEY and CDR2 SVGAGI come from the germline V gene.

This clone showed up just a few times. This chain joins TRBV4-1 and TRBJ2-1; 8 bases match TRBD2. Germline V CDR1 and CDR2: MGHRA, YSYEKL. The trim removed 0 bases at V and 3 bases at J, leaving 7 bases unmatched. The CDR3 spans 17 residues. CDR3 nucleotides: TGCGCCAGCAGCCAAGAGCCGGAGCGGGAGTTCTACAATGAGCAGTTCTTC. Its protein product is CASSQEPEREFYNEQFF.

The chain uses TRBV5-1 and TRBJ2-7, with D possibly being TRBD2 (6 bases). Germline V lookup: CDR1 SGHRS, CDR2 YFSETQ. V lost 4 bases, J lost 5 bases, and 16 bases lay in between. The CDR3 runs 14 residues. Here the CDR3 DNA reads TGCGCCAGCAGCAGCGGAGGGCCGAGGGACGAGCAGTACGTC. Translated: CASSSGGPRDEQYV.

CDR3 in DNA: TGCAGCGTTGACGAAGAGACCCAGTACTTC. Amino acids: CSVDEETQYF. The chain carries TRBV29-1 and TRBJ2-5; D is unclear. CDR3 length equals 10 residues. The V end was cut by 3 bases, the J end by 3 bases, with 2 bases between. Germline V gene data show CDR1 as SQVTM and CDR2 as ANQGSEA.

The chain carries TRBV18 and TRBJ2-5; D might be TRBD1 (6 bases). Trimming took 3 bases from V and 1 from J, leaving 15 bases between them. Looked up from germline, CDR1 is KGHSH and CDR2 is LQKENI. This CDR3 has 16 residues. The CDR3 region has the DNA TGTGCCAGCTCACCCTCATTTGGACAGATCCAAGAGACCCAGTACTTC. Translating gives CASSPSFGQIQETQYF.

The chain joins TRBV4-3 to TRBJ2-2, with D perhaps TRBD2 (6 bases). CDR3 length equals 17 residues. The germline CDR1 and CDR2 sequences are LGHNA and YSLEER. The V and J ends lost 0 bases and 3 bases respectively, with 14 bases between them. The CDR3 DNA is TGCGCCAGCAGCCAAGATCCCCCGTCGGGGGACACCGGGGAGCTGTTTTTT. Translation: CASSQDPPSGDTGELFF.

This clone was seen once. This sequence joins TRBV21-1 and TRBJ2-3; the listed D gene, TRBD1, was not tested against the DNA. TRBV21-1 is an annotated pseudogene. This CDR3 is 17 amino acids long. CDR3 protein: CASRLQVATVMQDTQYF. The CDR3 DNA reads TGTGCCAGCAGACTTCAAGTGGCTACAGTCATGCAAGATACGCAGTATTTT.